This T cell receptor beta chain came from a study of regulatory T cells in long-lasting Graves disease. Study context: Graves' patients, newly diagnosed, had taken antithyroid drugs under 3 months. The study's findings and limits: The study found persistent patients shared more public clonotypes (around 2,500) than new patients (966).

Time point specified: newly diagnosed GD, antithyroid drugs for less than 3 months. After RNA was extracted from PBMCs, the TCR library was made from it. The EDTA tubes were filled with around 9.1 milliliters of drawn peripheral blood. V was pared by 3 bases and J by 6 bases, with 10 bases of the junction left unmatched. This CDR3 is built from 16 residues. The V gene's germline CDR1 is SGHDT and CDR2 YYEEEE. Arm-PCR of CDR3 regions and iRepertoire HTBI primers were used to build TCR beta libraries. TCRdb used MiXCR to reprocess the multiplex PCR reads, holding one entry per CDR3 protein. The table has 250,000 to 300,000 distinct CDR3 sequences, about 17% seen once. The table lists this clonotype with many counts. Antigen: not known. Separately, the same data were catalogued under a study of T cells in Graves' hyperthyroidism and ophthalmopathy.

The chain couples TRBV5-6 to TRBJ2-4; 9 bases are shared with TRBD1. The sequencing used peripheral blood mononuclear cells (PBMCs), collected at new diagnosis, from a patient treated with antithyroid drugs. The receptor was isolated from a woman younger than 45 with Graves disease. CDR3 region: CASSYGQGIRGNIQYF. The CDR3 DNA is TGTGCCAGCAGCTATGGACAGGGGATTCGGGGAAACATTCAGTACTTC.